These 31 T cell receptor beta chains share one sample of origin, sequenced in a study of blood T cell repertoires in COVID-19 (dated by TCRdb to about 2020). To prepare the library, the immunoSEQ multiplex PCR assay was applied. The table comes from immuneACCESS by way of TCRdb, which keeps in-frame sequences with V and J called. Part of the clones is missing from these tables; in studies checked, under half for an unresolved V gene and the rest for unknown reasons. Across this sample there are around 99,000 clones, with under 95% seen only once. Approximately 1.3% of the sample is held by the ten biggest clonotypes. Sequenced input: peripheral blood. These receptors were collected from a woman aged 30 to 39 with acute or convalescent COVID-19.

J is TRBJ2-1 and V is TRBV10-3; TRBD1 matches 9 bases. This CDR3 has 17 amino acids. V lost 7 bases and J lost 8; bases outside the gene matches: 18. CDR1 and CDR2 (germline): ENHRY, SYGVKD. The CDR3 reads CAIKGQGISGPQDEQFF. The CDR3 DNA follows: TGTGCCATCAAAGGACAGGGGATTTCGGGTCCACAGGATGAGCAGTTCTTC.

J is TRBJ2-2 and V is TRBV7-9; perhaps TRBD2 as D (6 bases). The germline V gene has CDR1 SEHNR and CDR2 FQNEAQ (reference sequence). The CDR3 loop spans 13 amino acids. The CDR3: CVDAGPYTGELFF. The CDR3 DNA sequence: TGTGTCGACGCGGGACCTTACACCGGGGAGCTGTTTTTT.

CDR3 DNA sequence: TGTGCCAGCAGCTCGAGCGGGGGGGCCCCCTACAATGAGCAGTTCTTC. This sequence encodes CASSSSGGAPYNEQFF. This chain connects TRBV5-4 to TRBJ2-1; 10 bases are shared with TRBD2. V shed 3 bases and J 2 bases; nucleotides not matched to a gene: 5. CDR3 length: 16 amino acids. CDR1 and CDR2 from the germline V gene are SGHNT and YYREEE (reference sequence).

The V and J genes are TRBV5-1 and TRBJ2-2; 7 nucleotides match TRBD1. Trimming took 5 bases from V and 3 from J; bases not matched to a gene: 7. This CDR3 has 15 residues. Germline-derived CDR1 and CDR2 are SGHRS and YFSETQ. Written as DNA, the CDR3 is TGCGCCAGCAGGGGGTCGCAGGGGGACACCGGGGAGCTGTTTTTT. This sequence encodes CASRGSQGDTGELFF.

The chain couples TRBV7-7 to TRBJ1-2; no definite D call. In germline, CDR1 is SSHAT, CDR2 FNYEAQ (reference sequence). The V end lost 4 bases, the J end lost 4 bases, and 7 bases lay between the germline ends. The CDR3 length is 12 residues. In DNA, the CDR3 is TGTGCCAGCAGCTCTCCAGGCTATGGCTACACCTTC. It translates to CASSSPGYGYTF.

This clone was seen a few times. The chain uses TRBV11-3 and TRBJ2-1; 14 nucleotides agree with TRBD2. J was trimmed by 2 bases and V by 4 bases; bases with no gene match: 7. The CDR3 extends over 18 amino acids. The V gene's germline CDR1 is SGHNT and CDR2 YENEEA. CDR3 in amino acids: CASSSGTSGGITYNEQFF. The CDR3 DNA follows: TGTGCCAGCAGCTCCGGGACTAGCGGGGGAATCACCTACAATGAGCAGTTCTTC.

The chain recombines TRBV5-6 with TRBJ2-1, with TRBD1 matching over 11 bases. The germline V gene encodes CDR1 SGHDT and CDR2 YYEEEE. The CDR3 length is 15 residues. The junction had 6 bases not matched to a gene; V was cut back by 4 bases and J by 6 bases. CDR3 coding DNA: TGTGCCAGCAGCCTAGGGGACAGGGGGGCCAATGAGCAGTTCTTC. Its translation: CASSLGDRGANEQFF.

The chain has TRBV5-1 and TRBJ2-1, with 13 bases aligning to TRBD2. The V gene's germline CDR1 is SGHRS and CDR2 YFSETQ. V shed 0 bases, J shed 4 bases, and the junction held 1 base outside the gene matches. CDR3 length equals 16 residues. The CDR3 nucleotides read TGCGCCAGCAGCTTGGCGGGACTAGCGGGATACAATGAGCAGTTCTTC. This sequence encodes CASSLAGLAGYNEQFF.

This clone was found a few times. The chain uses TRBV7-2 and TRBJ2-7; perhaps TRBD2 as D (6 bases). The germline V gene encodes CDR1 SGHTA and CDR2 FQGNSA. The CDR3 contains 14 residues. Trimming left V 5 bases short and J 3 bases short, with 14 bases between. This CDR3 is CASSVGSGGYEQYF. The CDR3 DNA reads TGTGCCAGCAGCGTCGGTAGCGGAGGCTACGAGCAGTACTTC.

The chain couples TRBV9 to TRBJ1-4, with D possibly being TRBD1 (6 bases). The CDR3 totals 16 residues. The germline gives CDR1 SGDLS, CDR2 YYNGEE. The V end lost 2 bases, the J end lost 4 bases, and 15 bases lay between the germline ends. CDR3 region: CASSVAGTSDNEKLFF. The CDR3 DNA reads as TGTGCCAGCAGCGTGGCCGGGACATCAGATAATGAAAAACTGTTTTTT.

The chain combines TRBV6-5 with TRBJ1-1, with D perhaps matching TRBD1 (5 bases). The CDR3 is 14 residues long. Germline V gives CDR1 MNHEY, CDR2 SVGAGI. V shed 2 bases and J shed 4 bases, with 11 bases lying between them. The CDR3 is CASSYAGLGTEAFF. The CDR3 DNA follows: TGTGCCAGCAGTTACGCAGGGTTGGGCACTGAAGCTTTCTTT.

A note on this clone: The same CDR3 arises from other DNA sequences in this sample as well. V usage is TRBV3-1 (or the pseudogene TRBV3-2) and J usage is TRBJ1-6; 9 bases align to TRBD1. The CDR3 contains 16 residues. Germline V gives CDR1 LGHDT, CDR2 YNNKEL (reference sequence). With V trimmed by 3 bases and J by 5 bases, 5 bases remained unmatched. This CDR3 reads CASSQPTGGNNSPLHF. The CDR3 nucleotides read TGTGCCAGCAGCCAGCCAACAGGGGGCAATAATTCACCCCTCCACTTT.

The chain joins TRBV5-1 to TRBJ1-2; D is possibly TRBD1 (6 bases). The CDR3 totals 17 residues. The V end lost 2 bases, the J end lost 7 bases, and 24 bases lay between the germline ends. CDR1 SGHRS and CDR2 YFSETQ come from the germline V gene. The CDR3, as DNA: TGCGCCAGCAGCTTCACGATCCCAGTCCCGGGACAAGGTGGCTACACCTTC. Protein sequence: CASSFTIPVPGQGGYTF.

This clone has only one observation. The gene calls are TRBV18 and TRBJ1-1, with a weak D call TRBD1 (6 bases). This CDR3 has 15 amino acids. The ends were cut back, 4 bases at V and 1 base at J, with 13 bases in the middle. The germline gives CDR1 KGHSH, CDR2 LQKENI. In DNA form, the CDR3 reads TGTGCCAGCTCACAAGCTTGGACAGAGAACACTGAAGCTTTCTTT. Protein: CASSQAWTENTEAFF.

The CDR3 sequence: CASTGRGGPMRETQYF. The CDR3, as DNA: TGTGCCAGCACAGGGCGGGGGGGCCCGATGAGGGAGACCCAGTACTTC. This chain links TRBV5-6 with TRBJ2-5, with 9 bases matching TRBD2. The CDR3 runs 16 residues. J was trimmed by 5 bases and V by 6 bases; bases with no gene match: 14. In germline, CDR1 is SGHDT, CDR2 YYEEEE.

In its sample, this clone was seen many times. V usage is TRBV18 and J usage is TRBJ2-7; 10 bases match TRBD1. From germline, CDR1 is KGHSH and CDR2 LQKENI. The CDR3 sequence is 15 residues long. The V segment lost 3 bases and the J segment 6 bases; nucleotides outside the gene matches: 8. The CDR3 coding sequence is TGTGCCAGCTCACCTGGGACAGGGGTTTTTGGCGAGCAGTACTTC. Protein: CASSPGTGVFGEQYF.

The rearrangement joins TRBV28 to TRBJ1-1; D is perhaps TRBD1 (5 bases). This CDR3 spans 17 amino acids. Germline V gene data show CDR1 as MDHEN and CDR2 as SYDVKM. V lost 2 bases and J 3 bases, leaving 19 bases between the germline ends. CDR3 region: CASSLVPFGGLYTEAFF. The CDR3 nucleotides are TGTGCCAGCAGTTTAGTTCCCTTCGGGGGACTATACACTGAAGCTTTCTTT.

Note on this clone: The junction does not match germline at one end; this may be a read error. This chain joins TRBV7-9 and TRBJ1-2; 8 positions agree with TRBD1. This CDR3 has 13 residues. Germline V gene data show CDR1 as SEHNR and CDR2 as FQNEAQ (reference sequence). CDR3 bases: TGTGCCAGCAGCTTCAGGGGGCGTCATGGGTACACCTTC. It translates to CASSFRGRHGYTF.

V gene TRBV3-1 (or the pseudogene TRBV3-2) combines with J gene TRBJ2-2, with TRBD2 matching 13 bases. V lost 4 bases, J lost 0 bases, and 5 bases stayed unmatched. This CDR3 is built from 18 residues. From germline, CDR1 is LGHDT and CDR2 YNNKEL (reference sequence). CDR3 DNA sequence: TGTGCCAGCAGCCCCGGACTAGCGGGGGATACGAACACCGGGGAGCTGTTTTTT. Protein product: CASSPGLAGDTNTGELFF.

The V call is TRBV27, the J call TRBJ1-3, with a tentative D call TRBD1 (6 bases). The CDR3 has 15 residues. Germline assignment: CDR1 MNHEY and CDR2 SMNVEV (reference sequence). Trimming left V 4 bases short and J 1 base short, with 11 bases between. CDR3 nucleotides: TGTGCCAGCAGTTATGGGGGGGCTTCTGGAAACACCATATATTTT. This translates into CASSYGGASGNTIYF.

This rearrangement joins TRBV5-1 to TRBJ1-6, with TRBD1 matching 9 bases. There are 15 residues in the CDR3. After removal of 0 bases from V and 9 bases from J, the junction contained 4 bases not matched to a gene. In germline, CDR1 is SGHRS, CDR2 YFSETQ. The DNA for the CDR3 is TGCGCCAGCAGCTTGGCGGGGACAGGGCGTTCACCCCTCCACTTT. This sequence encodes CASSLAGTGRSPLHF.

The chain has TRBV28 and TRBJ1-1; the match to TRBD1 covers 7 bases. There are 15 residues in the CDR3. The V and J ends lost 6 bases and 0 bases, in that order; junction bases with no gene match: 7. The germline V gene has CDR1 MDHEN and CDR2 SYDVKM. The CDR3 DNA reads TGTGCCAGCAGCCGGCCGGACAGGATGAACACTGAAGCTTTCTTT. As protein: CASSRPDRMNTEAFF. Supplemented by reference TRBV28 and TRBJ1-1, the full variable domain reads DVKVTQSSRYLVKRTGEKVFLECVQDMDHENMFWYRQDPGLGLRLIYFSYDVKMKEKGDIPEGYSVSREKKERFSLILESASTNQTSMYLCASSRPDRMNTEAFFGQGTRLTVV.

V and J are TRBV3-1 (or the pseudogene TRBV3-2) and TRBJ1-5; no reliable D call. CDR1 is LGHDT and CDR2 is YNNKEL in the germline V gene (reference sequence). Trimming took 0 bases from V and 7 from J, leaving 7 bases between them. CDR3 length: 13 amino acids. The CDR3: CASSQDFEQPQHF. The DNA of the CDR3 is TGTGCCAGCAGCCAAGACTTTGAGCAGCCCCAGCATTTT.

V usage is TRBV7-9 and J usage is TRBJ2-1; possibly TRBD1 for D (5 bases). There are 14 residues in the CDR3. Germline CDR1 SEHNR, CDR2 FQNEAQ (reference sequence). V lost 4 bases, J lost 4 bases, and 11 bases lay in between. The CDR3 region has the DNA TGTGCCAGCAGCTCCGACAGTACTTACAATGAGCAGTTCTTC. It specifies CASSSDSTYNEQFF.

The J gene is TRBJ2-7, the V gene TRBV15; no clear D gene. Germline V lookup: CDR1 LNHNV, CDR2 YYDKDF (reference sequence). V gave up 0 bases and J gave up 2 bases, with 11 bases separating them. This CDR3 region has 15 residues. The CDR3 is CATSRDLGNAYEQYF. The CDR3 DNA is TGTGCCACCAGCAGAGATCTGGGCAATGCCTACGAGCAGTACTTC.

The chain recombines TRBV11-1 with TRBJ2-7; D is ambiguous. The V gene lost 2 bases and the J gene lost 5 bases, with 10 bases spanning the gap. Germline CDR1 reads SGHAT; CDR2 reads FQDESV (reference sequence). The CDR3 extends over 13 amino acids. The CDR3 DNA follows: TGTGCCAGCAGCTTATTTTTTGGCCACGAGCAGTACTTC. Amino acids: CASSLFFGHEQYF.

This clone was seen only once. The J gene is TRBJ2-1, the V gene TRBV11-2; D possibly corresponds to TRBD1 (5 bases). The CDR3 is made up of 15 amino acids. Germline V lookup: CDR1 SGHAT, CDR2 FQNNGV. V lost 3 bases, J lost 4 bases, and 13 bases lay in between. The chain's CDR3 is CASSFRLGAYNEQFF. CDR3 sequence (DNA): TGTGCCAGCAGCTTCCGGCTAGGGGCTTACAATGAGCAGTTCTTC.

This chain connects TRBV28 to TRBJ1-2; D gene unclear. Germline CDR1 and CDR2: MDHEN and SYDVKM. This CDR3 spans 15 amino acids. Trimming stripped 6 bases from V and 0 bases from J, with 14 bases between. CDR3 in amino acids: CASSHGGATNYGYTF. DNA of the CDR3: TGTGCCAGCAGCCACGGCGGTGCTACTAACTATGGCTACACCTTC.

J is TRBJ2-3 and V is TRBV15; TRBD2 agrees at 13 bases. In germline, CDR1 is LNHNV, CDR2 YYDKDF (reference sequence). The CDR3 spans 15 residues. Trimming removed 2 bases from V and 9 bases from J; junction bases left unmatched: 5. CDR3 bases: TGTGCCACCAGCAGACGACTAGCGGGGGGAAACACGCAGTATTTT. Encoded protein: CATSRRLAGGNTQYF.

The J gene is TRBJ1-1, the V gene TRBV19; D is possibly TRBD1 (5 bases). Germline lookup yields CDR1 LNHDA and CDR2 SQIVND (reference sequence). The CDR3 loop spans 16 amino acids. V was cut by 4 bases and J by 2 bases, with 17 bases left in between. CDR3 nucleotide sequence: TGTGCCAGTAGTACACCCCAGGGAAGAGAAAACACTGAAGCTTTCTTT. Its translation is CASSTPQGRENTEAFF.

The gene calls are TRBV12-3 or TRBV12-4 and TRBJ1-2; 7 bases fit TRBD1. CDR3 length equals 13 residues. Trimming cost V 3 bases and J 8 bases; bases outside gene matches: 6. The CDR3 DNA reads as TGTGCCAGCAGTTTGAGGGGGCTTTACGGCTACACCTTC. This codes for CASSLRGLYGYTF.